The rows below give T cell receptor beta chains drawn from one sample of a study of T cell responses to AZD1222 COVID-19 vaccine. Sequencing was performed with immunoSEQ multiplex PCR; in TCRdb, only in-frame clones are kept and a portion is missing. The sample yields 18,000 or so clones, approximately 89% seen once. The material was peripheral blood, obtained 28 days after the second AZD1222 dose. The receptors originated from an adult who received the AZD1222 COVID-19 vaccine. The CDR3 runs from the conserved cysteine through the conserved F or W. Each record gives: J gene, V gene, CDR3 protein.

TRBJ1-3	TRBV19	CASSSIRTVAGNTIYF
TRBJ1-3	TRBV11-2	CASSPDRGSSGNTIYF
TRBJ2-3	TRBV13	CASSLGLSGRSTFTDTQYF
TRBJ1-5	TRBV28	CASSRGQYSNQPQHF
TRBJ2-1	TRBV29-1	CSVGGVGGHGNEQFF
TRBJ1-2	TRBV5-1	CASSFDRHGYTF
TRBJ1-2	TRBV9	CASSAPGRGGYGYTF
TRBJ1-1	TRBV28	CASSDGVWDTEAFF
TRBJ2-1	TRBV7-9	CASSPRGTGGREQFF
TRBJ1-6	TRBV5-6	CASSHAWGLNSPLHF
TRBJ1-2	TRBV6-5	CASRLYRGGYGYTF
TRBJ2-2	TRBV24-1	CATSEPRYGEGRLAGELFF
TRBJ2-1	TRBV29-1	CSGEEQGTTGGGEQFF
TRBJ1-1	TRBV7-8	CASSFSGLRREAFF
TRBJ1-3	TRBV19	CASSASGPQTRNTIYF
TRBJ2-7	TRBV19	CASSGLAAPYEQYF
TRBJ1-6	TRBV7-8	CASSHFSSPLHF
TRBJ1-2	TRBV12-5	CASGLNSGFATLIF
TRBJ1-2	TRBV6-5	CASSGTASSNYGYTF
TRBJ2-2	TRBV2	CASTSGTGANTGELFF
TRBJ2-7	TRBV10-3	CAISGDANLPYEQYF
TRBJ2-5	TRBV7-8	CASRPRGAQGTQYF
TRBJ1-5	TRBV28	CASSPGGNDQPQHF
TRBJ2-2	TRBV10-2	CASSEQGNTGELFF
TRBJ1-2	TRBV19	CASTPTGTEDGYTF
TRBJ2-2	TRBV5-1	CASSLARLHTGELFF
TRBJ2-6	TRBV5-5	CASSLAGLAAGANVLTF
TRBJ1-5	TRBV21-1	CASSRSAGAQPQHF
TRBJ2-2	TRBV14	CASSPPRRSNTGELFF
TRBJ2-7	TRBV30	CAWSGREGSYEQYF
TRBJ2-3	TRBV28	CASSNRAGYTDTQYF
TRBJ2-5	TRBV5-1	CASSTPGQGATQYF
TRBJ1-2	TRBV6-5	CASRRQVNYGYTF
TRBJ2-2	TRBV7-2	CASSLVRGRTGELFF
TRBJ2-3	TRBV19	CASNPAGLGDTQYF
TRBJ2-5	TRBV7-9	CASSFNFETQYF
TRBJ2-1	TRBV27	CASSLYSGTQNEQFF
TRBJ1-2	TRBV19	CASIEDRGKSSNYGYTF
TRBJ2-5	TRBV7-2	CASSRAVVGETQYF
TRBJ1-6	TRBV5-6	CASSLMTGQVPLHF
TRBJ1-3	TRBV7-6	CASSRNRISGNTIYF
TRBJ1-5	TRBV28	CASSFPRRANQPQHF
TRBJ1-5	TRBV2	CASSEGGWQPQHF
TRBJ2-1	TRBV5-5	CASKLADRAGEQFF
TRBJ2-7	TRBV28	CASNIAGGPSYEQYF
TRBJ1-5	TRBV2	CASSLDRGGIQPQHF
TRBJ2-1	TRBV10-3	CAISESPSGHYNEQFF
TRBJ2-7	TRBV12-2	CASRSGPFWRVLYEQYF
TRBJ2-5	TRBV7-3	CASSPGTGRRETQYF
TRBJ2-1	TRBV7-2	CASSLGAGGFYEQFF
TRBJ2-1	TRBV15	CATSRDPYAILYNEQFF
TRBJ1-1	TRBV5-6	CASRTQPRETISNTEAFF